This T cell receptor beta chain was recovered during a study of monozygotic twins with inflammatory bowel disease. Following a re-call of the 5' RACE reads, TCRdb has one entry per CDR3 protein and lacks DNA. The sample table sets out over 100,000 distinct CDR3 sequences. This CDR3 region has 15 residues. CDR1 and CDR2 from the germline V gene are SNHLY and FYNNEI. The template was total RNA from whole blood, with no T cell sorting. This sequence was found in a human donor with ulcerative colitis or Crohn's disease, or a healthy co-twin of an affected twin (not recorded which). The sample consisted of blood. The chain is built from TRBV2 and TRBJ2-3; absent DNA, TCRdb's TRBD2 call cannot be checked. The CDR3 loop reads CASTEAGTITDTQYF.